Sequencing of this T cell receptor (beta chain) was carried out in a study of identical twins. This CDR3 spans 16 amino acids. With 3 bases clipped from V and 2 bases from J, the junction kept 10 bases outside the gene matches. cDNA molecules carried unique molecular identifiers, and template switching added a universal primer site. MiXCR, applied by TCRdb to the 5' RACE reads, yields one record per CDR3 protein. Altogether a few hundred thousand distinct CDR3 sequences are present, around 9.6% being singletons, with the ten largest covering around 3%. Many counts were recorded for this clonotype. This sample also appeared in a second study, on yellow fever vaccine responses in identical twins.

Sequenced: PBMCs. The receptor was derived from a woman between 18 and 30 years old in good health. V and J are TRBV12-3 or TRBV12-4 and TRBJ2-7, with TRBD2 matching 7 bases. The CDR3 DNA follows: TGTGCCAGCAGTTTTTCGGAGGTCAGCGGGACCTACGAGCAGTACTTC. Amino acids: CASSFSEVSGTYEQYF.